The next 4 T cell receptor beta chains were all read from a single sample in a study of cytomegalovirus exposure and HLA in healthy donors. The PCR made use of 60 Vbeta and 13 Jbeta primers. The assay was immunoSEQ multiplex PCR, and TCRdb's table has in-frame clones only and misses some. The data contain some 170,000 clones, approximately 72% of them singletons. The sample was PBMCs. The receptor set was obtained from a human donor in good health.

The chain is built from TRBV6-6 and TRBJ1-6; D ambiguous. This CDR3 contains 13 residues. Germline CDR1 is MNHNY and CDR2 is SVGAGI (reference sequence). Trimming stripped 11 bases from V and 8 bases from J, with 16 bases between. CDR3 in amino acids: CAGRRSSDSPLHF. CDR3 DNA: TGTGCCGGGAGGAGAAGTTCTGATTCACCCCTCCACTTT.

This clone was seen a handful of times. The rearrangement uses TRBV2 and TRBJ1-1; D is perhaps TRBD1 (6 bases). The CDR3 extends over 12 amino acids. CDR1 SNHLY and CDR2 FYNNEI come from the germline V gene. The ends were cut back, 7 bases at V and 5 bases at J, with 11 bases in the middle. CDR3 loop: CASISGVTEAFF. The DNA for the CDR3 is TGTGCCAGCATCTCAGGGGTAACTGAAGCTTTCTTT.

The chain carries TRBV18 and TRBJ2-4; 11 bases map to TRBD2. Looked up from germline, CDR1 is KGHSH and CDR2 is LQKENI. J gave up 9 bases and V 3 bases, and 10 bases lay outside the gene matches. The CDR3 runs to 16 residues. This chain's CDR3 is CASSPGTSGTRAIQYF. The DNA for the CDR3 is TGTGCCAGCTCACCTGGGACTAGCGGAACCCGCGCCATTCAGTACTTC.

The CDR3 loop reads CSVTGGYEQYF. As DNA, the CDR3 is TGCAGCGTGACAGGGGGCTACGAGCAGTACTTC. This chain uses TRBV29-1 with TRBJ2-7; TRBD1 aligns across 9 bases. The CDR3 is 11 amino acids. The V gene end was trimmed by 6 bases and the J gene end by 3 bases; junction bases not matched to a gene: 0. CDR1 and CDR2 from the germline V gene are SQVTM and ANQGSEA.